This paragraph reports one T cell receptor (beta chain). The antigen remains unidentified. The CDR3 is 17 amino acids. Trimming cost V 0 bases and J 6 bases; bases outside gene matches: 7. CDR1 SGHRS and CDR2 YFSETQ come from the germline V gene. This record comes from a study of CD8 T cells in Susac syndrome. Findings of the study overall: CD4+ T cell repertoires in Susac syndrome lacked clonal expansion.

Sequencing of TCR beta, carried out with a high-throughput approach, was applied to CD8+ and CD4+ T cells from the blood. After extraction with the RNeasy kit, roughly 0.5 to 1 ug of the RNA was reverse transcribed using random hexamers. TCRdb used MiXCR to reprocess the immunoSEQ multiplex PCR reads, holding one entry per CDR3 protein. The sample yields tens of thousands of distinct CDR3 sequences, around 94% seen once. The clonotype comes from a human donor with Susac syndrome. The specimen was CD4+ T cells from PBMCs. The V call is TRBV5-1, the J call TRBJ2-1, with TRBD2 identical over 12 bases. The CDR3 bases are TGCGCCAGCAGCTTGGTTCTAGCGGGGGGGTCGGTCAATGAGCAGTTCTTC. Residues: CASSLVLAGGSVNEQFF.